This T cell receptor beta chain is drawn from a study of cytomegalovirus exposure and HLA in healthy donors. This table comes from immunoSEQ multiplex PCR, and its TCRdb copy is limited to in-frame clones, with some not included. The sample has fewer than 250,000 clones; about 86% are singletons. CDR3 length: 16 residues. V lost 6 bases and J 2 bases, leaving 18 bases between the germline ends. CDR1 MGHDK and CDR2 SYGVNS come from the germline V gene. This sequence originates from a man in his late teens or twenties in good health and CMV-seronegative. The gene calls are TRBV25-1 and TRBJ2-3; D perhaps matches TRBD1 (6 bases). The material sequenced was PBMCs. The CDR3: CASSPWGRGDTDTQYF. In DNA, the CDR3 is TGTGCCAGCAGCCCATGGGGCAGGGGTGACACAGATACGCAGTATTTT. The complete variable domain, with remaining parts taken from reference TRBV25-1 and TRBJ2-3, reads EADIYQTPRYLVIGTGKKITLECSQTMGHDKMYWYQQDPGMELHLIHYSYGVNSTEKGDLSSESTVSRIRTEHFPLTLESARPSHTSQYLCASSPWGRGDTDTQYFGPGTRLTVL.